This TCR beta chain was observed in a study of blood T cell repertoires in COVID-19 (dated by TCRdb to the early 2020s). With respect to the entire study: Samples from collaborators originated in the United States, Italy and Spain and spanned both the acute and convalescent phases of COVID-19. The material from the prospective study consisted of cDNA or gDNA derived from T cells, B-cell-depleted T cells, or PBMCs. Subjects who had been exposed to COVID-19, were actively infected with it, or had recovered from it provided the deeply sampled blood TCRbeta repertoires that made up the dataset. The repertoires were released in a freely available public database meant as a resource for research on the immune response to SARS-CoV-2. Samples came from the ongoing ImmuneRACE study (first 160 participants) plus 1,254 subjects from 6 global collaborators. Nearly every sample came with metadata listing a de-identified subject ID, COVID-19 status, age in years and sex. Where available, HLA class I and class II types were taken from metadata supplied by the sample provider and were not determined by assay-based typing. Summary of the overall study and its limitations: The quantity of clinical and demographic metadata differed by source and by participant and was supplied without curation.

Each collaborating institution followed its own protocols to collect whole blood in K2EDTA tubes. For TCRbeta analysis, collaborators shipped samples in one of three forms: frozen whole blood, isolated PBMCs, or DNA extracted from either of those sample types. As to this clone: Its antigen has not been determined. Base qualities are not at hand, and no much larger clone is one base apart.

TCRbeta CDR3 regions were amplified from genomic DNA using the immunoSEQ Assay, a bias-controlled multiplex PCR. As for how the authors treated the data: The number of nucleated cells in each sample was estimated by amplification of reference gene primers within the assay. To quantify the absolute abundance of each unique TCRbeta CDR3 rearrangement, sequence reads were collapsed and filtered. For each sample, productive Simpson clonality was calculated by taking the square root of Simpson's diversity index across productive rearrangements. TCRdb provides this immuneACCESS table in a form limited to in-frame rearrangements. Some clones are lacking; in checked studies, under half of them reflect an unresolved V gene, and why the rest are absent is not known. V and J calls and clone size follow that table, whereas D and trimming were derived from the DNA. This sample gives approximately 21,000 clones in total; 65% to 80% of them show up just once. The ten largest clones represent around 21% of the sample.

CDR1 and CDR2, looked up from the germline V gene (reference sequence), are LGHDT and YNNKEL. V and J are trimmed by 4 bases and 2 bases, and the gene matches miss 1 base of the junction. The CDR3 spans 14 residues, from the cysteine through the phenylalanine. Of all the DNA, just the CDR3 is kept, 42 bases in frame from base 1. Sequencing input: peripheral blood. The chain employs TRBV3-1 (or the pseudogene TRBV3-2) and TRBJ2-7; TRBD2 aligns with 11 central bases. The sequence was obtained from a human donor in a cohort sampled during active or convalescent COVID-19. The CDR3 reads as follows: CASSLTSGAYEQYF. The nucleotide sequence is TGTGCCAGCAGCCTGACTAGCGGGGCCTACGAGCAGTACTTC.